The next 14 T cell receptor beta chains were all read from a single sample in a study of T cell responses to AZD1222 COVID-19 vaccine. TCRdb keeps only in-frame clones here, not all; method: immunoSEQ multiplex PCR. The sample carries 150,000 or so clones, approximately 85% recorded once. Source: peripheral blood, taken on day 0 of MenACWY control vaccination. The source is an adult in good health.

The chain carries TRBV2 and TRBJ1-1; D remains ambiguous. CDR3 length: 14 amino acids. The V gene lost 7 bases and the J gene lost 2 bases, with 14 bases spanning the gap. Germline loops: CDR1 SNHLY, CDR2 FYNNEI. The CDR3 here is CASIPEGVNTEAFF. CDR3 coding DNA: TGTGCCAGCATCCCCGAGGGAGTTAACACTGAAGCTTTCTTT.

The CDR3 DNA sequence: TGTGCCAGCAGCTTGGCGGGGATGGATCCCAACACTGAAGCTTTCTTT. Translated: CASSLAGMDPNTEAFF. This sequence joins TRBV5-4 and TRBJ1-1; D is unresolved. The CDR3 runs 16 residues. Germline V gives CDR1 SGHNT, CDR2 YYREEE (reference sequence). Trimming stripped 0 bases from V and 2 bases from J, with 14 bases between.

With regard to this clone: The sample has other DNA sequences that encode this CDR3 too. The CDR3 loop is CASKGQNYGYTF. The CDR3 bases are TGTGCCAGCAAGGGCCAGAACTATGGCTACACCTTC. The chain is built from TRBV6-5 and TRBJ1-2; D gene ambiguous. Trimming removed 7 bases at V and 2 bases at J, with 8 bases between. CDR1 is MNHEY and CDR2 is SVGAGI in the germline V gene. The CDR3 extends over 12 amino acids.

The chain combines TRBV11-2 with TRBJ2-7; the match to TRBD2 covers 7 bases. Germline assignment: CDR1 SGHAT and CDR2 FQNNGV. This CDR3 region has 14 residues. V lost 5 bases and J lost 0; bases outside the gene matches: 4. CDR3 amino acids: CASSPGRASYEQYF. CDR3 nucleotides: TGTGCCAGCAGCCCGGGGAGGGCCTCCTACGAGCAGTACTTC.

The V gene is TRBV19, the J gene TRBJ2-6; tentative D call: TRBD1 (5 bases). CDR3 length equals 15 residues. Germline values: CDR1 LNHDA, CDR2 SQIVND (reference sequence). Trimming pared 3 bases from V and 0 bases from J, leaving 6 bases between. CDR3 DNA sequence: TGTGCCAGTAGTATGACAGACTCTGGGGCCAACGTCCTGACTTTC. This translates into CASSMTDSGANVLTF.

The chain is built from TRBV23-1 and TRBJ2-1, with 13 nucleotides matching TRBD2. TRBV23-1 is flagged as an ORF with uncertain function. This CDR3 comprises 15 residues. V was pared by 8 bases and J by 7 bases, with 8 bases of the junction left unmatched. CDR3 loop: CASLTSGGDHNEQFF. The CDR3 region has the DNA TGCGCCAGCCTCACTAGCGGGGGGGATCATAATGAGCAGTTCTTC.

The chain is built from TRBV6-5 and TRBJ1-1; tentative D call: TRBD1 (5 bases). Germline CDR1 MNHEY, CDR2 SVGAGI. V was cut by 6 bases and J by 1 base, with 12 bases left in between. CDR3 length: 14 amino acids. The CDR3 region is CASSRVLENTEAFF. CDR3 DNA: TGTGCCAGCAGCAGGGTTCTGGAGAACACTGAAGCTTTCTTT.

The gene calls are TRBV7-2 and TRBJ1-1; D unclear. Trimming left V 1 base short and J 7 bases short, with 7 bases between. CDR3 length equals 12 residues. Germline values: CDR1 SGHTA, CDR2 FQGNSA. The CDR3 loop reads CASSLDFLEAFF. The CDR3 DNA reads as TGTGCCAGCAGCTTAGATTTCCTTGAAGCTTTCTTT. The full variable domain, with the rest looked up from reference TRBV7-2 and TRBJ1-1, is GAGVSQSPSNKVTEKGKDVELRCDPISGHTALYWYRQSLGQGLEFLIYFQGNSAPDKSGLPSDRFSAERTGGSVSTLTIQRTQQEDSAVYLCASSLDFLEAFFGQGTRLTVV.

The rearrangement joins TRBV5-1 to TRBJ2-2; D perhaps matches TRBD1 (5 bases). This CDR3 has 14 residues. The ends were cut back, 4 bases at V and 1 base at J, with 8 bases in the middle. Germline V gives CDR1 SGHRS, CDR2 YFSETQ. CDR3 residues: CASSTRVNTGELFF. The CDR3 coding sequence is TGCGCCAGCAGCACCAGGGTGAACACCGGGGAGCTGTTTTTT.

The chain carries TRBV7-8 and TRBJ1-5; D is unresolved. The CDR3 runs 14 residues. Germline V lookup: CDR1 SGHVS, CDR2 FQNEAQ. Trimming stripped 3 bases from V and 0 bases from J, with 6 bases between. CDR3 amino acids: CASSFTYSNQPQHF. Written as DNA, the CDR3 is TGTGCCAGCAGCTTTACTTATAGCAATCAGCCCCAGCATTTT.

The CDR3 sequence: CASSIPQANLREQYF. CDR3 DNA sequence: TGTGCCAGTAGTATACCCCAGGCCAATCTACGGGAGCAGTACTTC. The genes are TRBV19 and TRBJ2-7; D gene uncertain. Trimming shortened V by 2 bases and J by 7 bases, and 18 bases separated the two germline ends. This CDR3 comprises 15 residues. From germline, CDR1 is LNHDA and CDR2 SQIVND (reference sequence).

The J gene is TRBJ1-6, the V gene TRBV6-5; tentative D call: TRBD1 (6 bases). The CDR3 loop spans 14 amino acids. The germline V gene has CDR1 MNHEY and CDR2 SVGAGI. The V end was cut by 6 bases, the J end by 9 bases, with 15 bases between. DNA for the CDR3: TGTGCCAGCAGACCATCAGGGGAAGTTTCACCCCTCCACTTT. Protein sequence: CASRPSGEVSPLHF.

Comment on this clone: The junction shows a germline mismatch at one end, possibly a read error. CDR3 region: CASSFPPGSYQPQHF. The CDR3 nucleotides read TGTGCCAGCAGTTTCCCCCCCGGTAGCTATCAGCCCCAGCATTTT. The V gene is TRBV28, the J gene TRBJ1-5; no clear D gene. Germline CDR1 reads MDHEN; CDR2 reads SYDVKM. This CDR3 comprises 15 residues.

The gene calls are TRBV11-3 and TRBJ2-1; 8 bases match TRBD1. J lost 4 bases, V lost 0 bases, and 8 bases had no gene match. The CDR3 contains 17 residues. The germline V gene has CDR1 SGHNT and CDR2 YENEEA. In DNA, the CDR3 is TGTGCCAGCAGCTTAGATTCCGGCAGGGGGCTTTACAATGAGCAGTTCTTC. Its translation: CASSLDSGRGLYNEQFF.